The clone carrying this T cell receptor beta chain was observed at least ten times. Antigen specificity is unknown. MiXCR, run by TCRdb on the RT-PCR reads, gives a single entry per CDR3 protein. In the table there are 600,000 to 850,000 distinct CDR3 sequences, around 13% of which are singletons. These data originate in a study of response to subunit inactivated influenza vaccine. V gave up 1 base and J gave up 4 bases; unmatched junction bases: 8. Germline V CDR1 and CDR2: KGHDR, SFDVKD. CDR3 length: 18 amino acids. Findings and limits, study-wide: A suggestion made by the authors is that each seasonal influenza vaccination recruits few new T cells.

The TCR was taken from a man aged 50 or older who received an inactivated influenza vaccine. The source was PBMCs from blood, collected less than 15 days before vaccination. The chain recombines TRBV24-1 with TRBJ2-2; 10 bases are shared with TRBD1. This chain's CDR3 is CATSDFRPGQGTTGELFF. CDR3 DNA: TGTGCCACCAGTGATTTTCGCCCGGGACAGGGGACCACCGGGGAGCTGTTTTTT.